Described below is a single T cell receptor beta chain sequence and its context. Its antigen is not known. The data derive from a study of Graves' ophthalmopathy and Graves' hyperthyroidism. Study observations and caveats: Predictions made by the model for ophthalmopathy progression reached under 71% sensitivity and about 72% specificity. Blood contained most expanded thyroid clonotypes exceeding 0.001 frequency.

V was clipped by 3 bases and J by 8 bases, with 7 bases between them. Germline V gene data show CDR1 as LNHNV and CDR2 as YYDKDF (reference sequence). This CDR3 region has 11 residues. Beta-chain TCR CDR3 regions were amplified from RNA transcripts. The first-round RT-PCR employed HTBI primers together with the Qiagen OneStep RT-PCR kit. A multiplex PCR was then performed as the second round. TCRdb reprocessed the multiplex PCR reads via MiXCR and lists one record per CDR3 protein. The table lists 660,000 or so distinct CDR3 sequences, roughly 41% of them singletons, with under 3.5% in the top ten. Researchers turned away patients with other autoimmune diseases, uncontrolled infections, pregnancy or lactation. A volume of 8 to 10 ml of fresh peripheral blood supplied the PBMCs.

The chain employs TRBV15 and TRBJ1-2; D perhaps matches TRBD1 (5 bases). The sample taken for sequencing was peripheral blood. This receptor was obtained from an adult man with Graves' ophthalmopathy. The chain's CDR3 is CATSSWDGYTF. The CDR3, as DNA: TGTGCCACCAGCAGTTGGGACGGCTACACCTTC.